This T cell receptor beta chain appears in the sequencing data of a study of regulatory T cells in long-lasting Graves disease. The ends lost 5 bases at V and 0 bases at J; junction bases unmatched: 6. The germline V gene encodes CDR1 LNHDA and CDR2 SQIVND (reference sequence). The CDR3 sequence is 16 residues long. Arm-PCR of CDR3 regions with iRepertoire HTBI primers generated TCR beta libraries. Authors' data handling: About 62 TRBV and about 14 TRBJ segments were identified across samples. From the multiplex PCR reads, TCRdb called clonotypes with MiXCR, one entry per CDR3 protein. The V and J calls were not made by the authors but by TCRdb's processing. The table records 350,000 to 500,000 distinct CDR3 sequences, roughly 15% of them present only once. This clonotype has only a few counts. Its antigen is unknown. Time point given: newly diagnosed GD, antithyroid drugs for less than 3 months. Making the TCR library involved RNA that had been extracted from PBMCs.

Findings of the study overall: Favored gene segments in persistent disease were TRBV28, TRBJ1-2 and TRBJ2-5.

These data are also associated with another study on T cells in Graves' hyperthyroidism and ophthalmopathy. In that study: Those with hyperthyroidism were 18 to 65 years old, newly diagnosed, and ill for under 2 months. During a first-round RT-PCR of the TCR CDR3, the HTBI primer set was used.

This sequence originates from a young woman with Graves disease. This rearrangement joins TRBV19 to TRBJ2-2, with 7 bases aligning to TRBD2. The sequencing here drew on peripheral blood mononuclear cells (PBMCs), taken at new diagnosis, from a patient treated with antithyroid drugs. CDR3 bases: TGTGCCAGTAGTCCCTGGGGGGGGGCGAACACCGGGGAGCTGTTTTTT. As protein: CASSPWGGANTGELFF.